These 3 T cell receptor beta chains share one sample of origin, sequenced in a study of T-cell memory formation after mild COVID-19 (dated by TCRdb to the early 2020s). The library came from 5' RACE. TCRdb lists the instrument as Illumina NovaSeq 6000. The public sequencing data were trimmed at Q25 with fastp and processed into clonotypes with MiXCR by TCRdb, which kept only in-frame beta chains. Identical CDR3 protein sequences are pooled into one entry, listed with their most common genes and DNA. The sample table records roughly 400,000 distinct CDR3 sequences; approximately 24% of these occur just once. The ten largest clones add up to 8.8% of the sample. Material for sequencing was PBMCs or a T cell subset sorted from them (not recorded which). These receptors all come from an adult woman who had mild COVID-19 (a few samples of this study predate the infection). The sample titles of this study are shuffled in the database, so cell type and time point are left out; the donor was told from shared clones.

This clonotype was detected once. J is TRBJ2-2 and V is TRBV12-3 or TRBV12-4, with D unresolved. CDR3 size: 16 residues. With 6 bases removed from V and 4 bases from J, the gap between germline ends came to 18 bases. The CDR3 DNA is TGTGCCAGCAGGAGACCCCTGGTTCCGGGCACCGGGGAGCTGTTTTTT. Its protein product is CASRRPLVPGTGELFF.

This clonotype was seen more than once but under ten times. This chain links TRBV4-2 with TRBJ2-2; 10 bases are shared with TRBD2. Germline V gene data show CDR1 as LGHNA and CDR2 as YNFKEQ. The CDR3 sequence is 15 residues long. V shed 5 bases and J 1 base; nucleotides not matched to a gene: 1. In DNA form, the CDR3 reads TGTGCCAGCAGCGGACTAGCGGTGAACACCGGGGAGCTGTTTTTT. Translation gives CASSGLAVNTGELFF.

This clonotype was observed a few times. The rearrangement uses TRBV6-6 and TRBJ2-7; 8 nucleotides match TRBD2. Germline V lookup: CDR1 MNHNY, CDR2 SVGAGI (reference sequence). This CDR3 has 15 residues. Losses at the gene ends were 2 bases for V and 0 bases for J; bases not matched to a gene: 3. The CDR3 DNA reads TGTGCCAGCAGTTACCAAACTAGCGGCTCCTACGAGCAGTACTTC. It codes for CASSYQTSGSYEQYF.